This T cell receptor beta chain was sequenced in a study of blood T cell repertoires in COVID-19. About the study: The United States, Italy and Spain provided the acute and convalescent COVID-19 samples.

The germline gives CDR1 DFQATT, CDR2 SNEGSKA (reference sequence). The CDR3 has 16 residues. Trimming at V came to 3 bases and at J to 4 bases, leaving 10 bases not matched to a gene. The assay was immunoSEQ multiplex PCR, and TCRdb's table has in-frame clones only and misses some. The sample holds about 320,000 clones; more than 85% are singletons and the top ten take approximately 4.1%. Adults between roughly 18 and 95 years of age took part from 20 to 25 US areas. Cohort allocation depended upon clinical history that participants reported. The chain is built from TRBV20-1 and TRBJ2-3; TRBD1 agrees at 10 bases. The source of this sequence is a woman in her twenties or thirties who had been exposed to COVID-19. Sequenced input: PBMCs or T cells enriched from blood (not recorded which). CDR3 in DNA: TGCAGTGCTAGTGCCCGACAGGGGGCGGGGGCAGATACGCAGTATTTT. Its protein product is CSASARQGAGADTQYF.